One sample yielded the 6 T cell receptor beta chains listed below, sequenced in a study of shared clonotypes between healthy human individuals. The table came from immunoSEQ multiplex PCR; TCRdb's copy has only in-frame clones and leaves some out. This table has roughly 2.5 million clones, over 85% appearing once. The material sequenced was naive CD4+ T cells sorted from blood. Subset: CD45RA+ positively selected. The receptors shown here come from a man aged 18 to 30 in good health.

The chain employs TRBV4-2 and TRBJ2-3; D is undetermined. The CDR3 is made up of 12 amino acids. The V and J ends lost 4 bases and 6 bases respectively, with 8 bases between them. Looked up from germline, CDR1 is LGHNA and CDR2 is YNFKEQ. CDR3 sequence reads: CASSLPSDTQYF. As DNA, the CDR3 is TGTGCCAGCAGCCTCCCATCCGATACGCAGTATTTT.

The gene calls are TRBV27 and TRBJ2-7; D possibly uses TRBD1 or TRBD2 (5 bases each). Per germline, CDR1 MNHEY and CDR2 SMNVEV (reference sequence). The ends were cut back, 6 bases at V and 6 bases at J, with 18 bases in the middle. This CDR3 contains 14 residues. The CDR3 is CASRGQGPKGEQYF. The CDR3 DNA follows: TGTGCCAGCAGAGGCCAGGGACCGAAGGGCGAGCAGTACTTC.

This rearrangement joins TRBV5-1 to TRBJ1-1; maybe TRBD1 (6 bases). The CDR3 consists of 14 residues. Trimming stripped 2 bases from V and 3 bases from J, with 11 bases between. Germline V gives CDR1 SGHRS, CDR2 YFSETQ. CDR3 nucleotides: TGCGCCAGCAGCTTTATCCAGGGGTACACTGAAGCTTTCTTT. Residues: CASSFIQGYTEAFF.

This chain uses TRBV19 with TRBJ2-7; D is undetermined. V lost 1 base and J 3 bases, leaving 13 bases between the germline ends. This CDR3 contains 15 residues. The V gene's germline CDR1 is LNHDA and CDR2 SQIVND (reference sequence). The CDR3 DNA follows: TGTGCCAGTAGTATAGGACCCTGGGCAGGCTACGAGCAGTACTTC. Translated, it gives CASSIGPWAGYEQYF.

The chain uses TRBV6-5 and TRBJ2-7; D is possibly TRBD1 (6 bases). The CDR3 runs 15 residues. Trimming stripped 5 bases from V and 2 bases from J, with 16 bases between. Germline V gene lookup returns CDR1 MNHEY and CDR2 SVGAGI. CDR3 sequence reads: CASSTGYGNTYEQYF. CDR3 nucleotides: TGTGCCAGCAGTACAGGGTACGGCAATACCTACGAGCAGTACTTC.

The V and J genes are TRBV7-3 and TRBJ1-2; TRBD1 matches at 7 bases. The CDR3 has 16 residues. CDR1 is SGHTA and CDR2 is FQGTGA in the germline V gene. The V gene end was trimmed by 7 bases and the J gene end by 3 bases; junction bases not matched to a gene: 14. CDR3 amino acids: CASTTRERDRDYGYTF. The CDR3 nucleotides read TGTGCCAGCACCACCCGGGAGCGGGACAGAGACTATGGCTACACCTTC.